The 23 T cell receptor beta chains below come from one sample, sequenced in a study of spatial heterogeneity in lung cancer. The time point here: sample taken at primary tumor resection. Unsorted whole RNA of tumor, nontumor lung or frozen PBMC was sequenced. TCRdb used MiXCR to reprocess the 5' RACE reads, holding one entry per CDR3 protein. The sample lists about 15,000 distinct CDR3 sequences; 7.5% to 10% were seen once. The sequenced sample was PBMCs, obtained at surgery. These receptors originate from a female donor with early-stage non-small cell lung cancer.

The J gene is TRBJ2-1, the V gene TRBV5-5; D gene uncertain. CDR1 SGHKS and CDR2 YYEKEE come from the germline V gene (reference sequence). The V gene lost 0 bases and the J gene lost 0 bases, with 7 bases spanning the gap. The CDR3 extends over 15 amino acids. As DNA, the CDR3 is TGTGCCAGCAGCTTGGCGGTGAGCTCCTACAATGAGCAGTTCTTC. Translating gives CASSLAVSSYNEQFF. The entire variable domain, with the rest obtained from reference TRBV5-5 and TRBJ2-1, is as follows: DAGVTQSPTHLIKTRGQQVTLRCSPISGHKSVSWYQQVLGQGPQFIFQYYEKEERGRGNFPDRFSARQFPNYSSELNVNALLLGDSALYLCASSLAVSSYNEQFFGPGTRLTVL.

The CDR3 nucleotides read TGTGCCAGCAGTTACGACAGGGGCTACGAGCAGTACTTC. Its translation is CASSYDRGYEQYF. This chain links TRBV6-6 with TRBJ2-7; 8 positions agree with TRBD1. The ends lost 2 bases at V and 3 bases at J; junction bases unmatched: 0. The CDR3 spans 13 residues. The germline gives CDR1 MNHNY, CDR2 SVGAGI (reference sequence).

About this clonotype itself: This may be a read error: a much more frequent sequence differs by one nucleotide. CDR3 sequence reads: CPSSVGTSGGNEQFF. The CDR3 coding sequence is TGTCCCAGCTCAGTCGGGACTAGCGGGGGGAATGAGCAGTTCTTC. This sequence joins TRBV18 and TRBJ2-1, with 15 bases fitting TRBD2. Germline CDR1 KGHSH, CDR2 LQKENI. This CDR3 region has 15 residues.

This clonotype was counted ten times or more. This chain joins TRBV29-1 and TRBJ1-1, with no clear D. Deletions cut 6 bases from V and 2 bases from J, with 22 bases between. CDR1 is SQVTM and CDR2 is ANQGSEA in the germline V gene. The CDR3 is 16 amino acids. The CDR3 sequence is CSVTGPQLRANTEAFF. Written as DNA, the CDR3 is TGCAGCGTCACCGGTCCGCAACTGCGGGCTAACACTGAAGCTTTCTTT.

The chain couples TRBV5-5 to TRBJ2-3; 10 nucleotides align to TRBD2. The germline V gene encodes CDR1 SGHKS and CDR2 YYEKEE (reference sequence). V lost 1 base, J lost 2 bases, and 4 bases stayed unmatched. The length of the CDR3 is 16 residues. The CDR3, as DNA: TGTGCCAGCAGCTTGCCTAGCGGGAGAACCACAGATACGCAGTATTTT. Protein sequence: CASSLPSGRTTDTQYF.

This clonotype was counted at least ten times. The V and J genes are TRBV24-1 and TRBJ2-2; unclear D gene. Germline V gene data show CDR1 as KGHDR and CDR2 as SFDVKD. This CDR3 region has 15 residues. The germline V and J ends were trimmed by 4 bases and 5 bases, with 13 bases remaining between them. CDR3 DNA: TGTGCCACCAGTGACCCTCGACTGATTACCGGGGAGCTGTTTTTT. Translation: CATSDPRLITGELFF.

The V and J genes are TRBV5-1 and TRBJ1-1; a possible D gene is TRBD1 (5 bases). CDR3 size: 13 residues. CDR1 and CDR2 from the germline V gene are SGHRS and YFSETQ. Trimming took off 4 bases at V and 6 bases at J, with 13 bases between the two ends. This CDR3 reads CASSRERGAEAFF. The CDR3, as DNA: TGCGCCAGCAGCCGAGAAAGGGGCGCTGAAGCTTTCTTT.

The chain is built from TRBV4-2 and TRBJ2-7; 8 bases are a match to TRBD1. This CDR3 comprises 14 residues. The ends lost 1 base at V and 5 bases at J; junction bases unmatched: 4. Germline V CDR1 and CDR2: LGHNA, YNFKEQ. Here the CDR3 DNA reads TGTGCCAGCAGCCAAGCAGGGGGCCGGGACGAGCAGTACTTC. It translates to CASSQAGGRDEQYF.

The CDR3 region is CASSFRDSGANVLTF. In DNA form, the CDR3 reads TGTGCCAGCAGCTTCAGGGACTCTGGGGCCAACGTCCTGACTTTC. This chain joins TRBV7-8 and TRBJ2-6; perhaps TRBD1 as D (5 bases). The germline gives CDR1 SGHVS, CDR2 FQNEAQ. Trimming stripped 3 bases from V and 0 bases from J, with 6 bases between. The CDR3 has 15 residues. The full variable domain, rest sourced from reference TRBV7-8 and TRBJ2-6, is GAGVSQSPRYKVAKRGQDVALRCDPISGHVSLFWYQQALGQGPEFLTYFQNEAQLDKSGLPSDRFFAERPEGSVSTLKIQRTQQEDSAVYLCASSFRDSGANVLTFGAGSRLTVL.

This clonotype was picked up many times. CDR3 DNA: TGTGCCAGCAGTAAAGGACACAGGAACGGGGAGCTGTTTTTT. Encoded protein: CASSKGHRNGELFF. The rearrangement links TRBV28 to TRBJ2-2, with D maybe TRBD1 (5 bases). V lost 5 bases and J lost 7, with 14 bases in between. Germline V gives CDR1 MDHEN, CDR2 SYDVKM. The CDR3 covers 14 residues.

This clonotype was found many times. This chain connects TRBV7-2 to TRBJ2-7; D gene ambiguous. The V gene lost 1 base and the J gene lost 2 bases, with 9 bases spanning the gap. The germline V gene encodes CDR1 SGHTA and CDR2 FQGNSA. The CDR3 is 14 amino acids. The CDR3, as DNA: TGTGCCAGCAGCTTAGATTCAAGAGCCTACGAGCAGTACTTC. Protein: CASSLDSRAYEQYF.

This clonotype appeared many times. The CDR3 is CASSQVLASGTLSQETQYF. The DNA for the CDR3 is TGTGCCAGCAGCCAAGTACTTGCTAGCGGGACCCTAAGCCAAGAGACCCAGTACTTC. The chain has TRBV14 and TRBJ2-5; TRBD2 matches 9 bases. V gave up 1 base and J gave up 1 base; unmatched junction bases: 13. CDR3 length equals 19 residues. The V gene's germline CDR1 is SGHDN and CDR2 FVKESK.

This clonotype was seen many times. J is TRBJ2-1 and V is TRBV7-2; D is unresolved. Per the germline V gene, CDR1 is SGHTA and CDR2 is FQGNSA. Trimming took 11 bases from V and 6 from J, leaving 20 bases between them. The CDR3 totals 14 residues. The CDR3 loop reads CASKAFIQGNEQFF. CDR3 sequence (DNA): TGTGCCTCTAAGGCTTTCATTCAAGGCAATGAGCAGTTCTTC.

This clonotype has ten or more counts. The gene calls are TRBV12-3 or TRBV12-4 and TRBJ1-1; D unresolved. Trimming removed 0 bases from V and 10 bases from J, with 9 bases in between. The CDR3 is 12 amino acids. CDR3 protein: CASSLATDGAFF. The CDR3 DNA reads as TGTGCCAGCAGTTTAGCCACAGATGGAGCTTTCTTT.

The rearrangement links TRBV20-1 to TRBJ2-5, with 7 bases matching TRBD2. The junction had 14 bases not matched to a gene; V was cut back by 6 bases and J by 4 bases. Looked up from germline, CDR1 is DFQATT and CDR2 is SNEGSKA (reference sequence). This CDR3 contains 15 residues. This CDR3 is CSAPDRRGRGETQYF. CDR3 nucleotides: TGCAGTGCCCCCGACAGACGGGGGAGGGGAGAGACCCAGTACTTC.

The gene calls are TRBV5-5 and TRBJ2-7, with D possibly matching TRBD2 (5 bases). The V and J ends lost 4 bases and 1 base respectively, with 12 bases between them. Germline-derived CDR1 and CDR2 are SGHKS and YYEKEE (reference sequence). The CDR3 sequence is 14 residues long. CDR3 in amino acids: CASSLHRGSYEQYF. CDR3 bases: TGTGCCAGCAGCCTGCACCGGGGTTCCTACGAGCAGTACTTC.

This clonotype has more than one count but fewer than ten. This chain links TRBV28 with TRBJ2-1; 8 bases map to TRBD2. The V gene end was trimmed by 3 bases and the J gene end by 2 bases; junction bases not matched to a gene: 6. Germline CDR1 is MDHEN and CDR2 is SYDVKM. The CDR3 length is 16 residues. CDR3 in DNA: TGTGCCAGCAGTTTCGGGGCGGGGGGCCCCTACAATGAGCAGTTCTTC. Amino acid sequence: CASSFGAGGPYNEQFF. The entire variable domain, with the rest obtained from reference TRBV28 and TRBJ2-1, is as follows: DVKVTQSSRYLVKRTGEKVFLECVQDMDHENMFWYRQDPGLGLRLIYFSYDVKMKEKGDIPEGYSVSREKKERFSLILESASTNQTSMYLCASSFGAGGPYNEQFFGPGTRLTVL.

This clonotype was observed at least ten times. V is TRBV7-9 and J is TRBJ2-1; 8 nucleotides line up with TRBD1. CDR1 and CDR2 from the germline V gene are SEHNR and FQNEAQ (reference sequence). V gave up 2 bases and J gave up 7 bases; unmatched junction bases: 22. CDR3 length equals 20 residues. The DNA of the CDR3 is TGTGCCAGCAGCTTATCTTCCGGGACAGGAAAGGGGAATTATATGAATGAGCAGTTCTTC. Translated: CASSLSSGTGKGNYMNEQFF.

This clonotype was seen many times. The chain uses TRBV6-6 and TRBJ2-3, with a possible D match to TRBD2 (6 bases). The germline CDR1 and CDR2 sequences are MNHNY and SVGAGI (reference sequence). Trimming pared 0 bases from V and 3 bases from J, leaving 13 bases between. The CDR3 consists of 16 residues. CDR3 DNA sequence: TGTGCCAGCAGTTACTCTGGAGGGGCCGGGACAGATACGCAGTATTTT. This codes for CASSYSGGAGTDTQYF.

In this sample, this clonotype turned up many times. Relative to the germline gene, one junction end is altered; a read error may explain this. V and J are TRBV6-2 or TRBV6-3 and TRBJ2-1, with TRBD1 identical over 12 bases. This CDR3 region has 16 residues. Germline values: CDR1 MNHEY, CDR2 SVGEGT. CDR3 loop: CASSDSGTGGSYEQFF. CDR3 bases: TGTGCCAGCAGTGACTCCGGGACAGGGGGCAGTTATGAGCAGTTCTTC.

This clonotype was found many times. Germline is not matched at one junction end, which may reflect a read error. This chain uses TRBV5-1 with TRBJ1-3; TRBD1 might be the D (6 bases). The CDR3 contains 15 residues. The V gene's germline CDR1 is SGHRS and CDR2 YFSETQ. The CDR3 nucleotides read TGCGCCAGCAGCTCGGGGGCAGGGACTGGGAACACCATATATTTT. This translates into CASSSGAGTGNTIYF.

Ten or more counts support this clonotype. The chain is built from TRBV20-1 and TRBJ1-4, with TRBD1 matching 8 bases. Germline CDR1 and CDR2: DFQATT and SNEGSKA (reference sequence). The junction had 10 bases not matched to a gene; V was cut back by 3 bases and J by 1 base. The CDR3 has 17 residues. The CDR3 bases are TGCAGTGCTAGCGCCCCGGGACAGGTGGAAACTAATGAAAAACTGTTTTTT. As protein: CSASAPGQVETNEKLFF.

This clonotype was recorded many times. This chain uses TRBV7-9 with TRBJ2-5; 7 bases fit TRBD1. Germline V gives CDR1 SEHNR, CDR2 FQNEAQ (reference sequence). The CDR3 sequence is 14 residues long. Unmatched junction bases numbered 4, after V lost 4 bases and J lost 2 bases. The CDR3 loop is CASSSRDRQETQYF. As DNA, the CDR3 is TGTGCCAGCAGCTCCCGGGACAGACAAGAGACCCAGTACTTC.